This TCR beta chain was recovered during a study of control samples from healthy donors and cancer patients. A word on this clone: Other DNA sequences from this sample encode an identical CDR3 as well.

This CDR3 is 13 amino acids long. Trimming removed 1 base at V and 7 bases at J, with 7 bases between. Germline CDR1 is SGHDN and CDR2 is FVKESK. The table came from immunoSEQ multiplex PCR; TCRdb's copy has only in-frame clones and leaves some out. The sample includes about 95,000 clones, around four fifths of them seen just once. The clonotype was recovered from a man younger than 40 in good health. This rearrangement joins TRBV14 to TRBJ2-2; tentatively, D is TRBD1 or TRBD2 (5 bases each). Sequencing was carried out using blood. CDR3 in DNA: TGTGCCAGCAGCCAAGTGAGGGGCGGGGAGCTGTTTTTT. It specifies CASSQVRGGELFF.